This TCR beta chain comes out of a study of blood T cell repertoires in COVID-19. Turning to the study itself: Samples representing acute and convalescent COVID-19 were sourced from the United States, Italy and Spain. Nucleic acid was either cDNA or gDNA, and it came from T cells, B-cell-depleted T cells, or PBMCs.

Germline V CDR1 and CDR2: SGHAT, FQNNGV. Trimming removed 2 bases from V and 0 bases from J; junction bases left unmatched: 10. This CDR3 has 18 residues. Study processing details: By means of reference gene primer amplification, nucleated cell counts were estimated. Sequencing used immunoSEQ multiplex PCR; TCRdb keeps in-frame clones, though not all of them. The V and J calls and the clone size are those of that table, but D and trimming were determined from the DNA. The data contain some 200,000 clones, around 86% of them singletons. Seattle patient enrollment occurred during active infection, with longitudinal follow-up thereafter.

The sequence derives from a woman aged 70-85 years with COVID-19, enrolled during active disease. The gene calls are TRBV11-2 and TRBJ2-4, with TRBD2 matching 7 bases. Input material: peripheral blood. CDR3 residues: CASSLLAGANQAKNIQYF. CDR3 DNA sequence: TGTGCCAGCAGCTTACTCGCGGGAGCGAACCAAGCCAAAAACATTCAGTACTTC.